This T cell receptor (beta chain) was identified in a study of blood T cell repertoires in COVID-19 (dated by TCRdb to about 2020). For the study in its entirety: The collaborator samples originated in the United States, Italy and Spain and spanned the acute and convalescent phases of COVID-19. The material from the prospective study consisted of cDNA or gDNA derived from T cells, B-cell-depleted T cells, or PBMCs. The dataset comprised deeply sampled blood TCRbeta repertoires from subjects exposed to, actively infected with, or recovered from COVID-19. A freely available public database, intended as a resource for researchers studying the immune response to SARS-CoV-2, is where the repertoires were released. The samples were drawn from two sources: the first 160 participants of the ongoing ImmuneRACE study, and 1,000 to 1,500 subjects contributed by 6 global collaborators. A de-identified subject ID, COVID-19 status, age in years and sex were almost always included in the sample metadata. Where HLA class I and class II types were available, the types were taken from metadata supplied by the sample provider, not from assay-based typing. The study at large found these results: Clinical and demographic metadata were provided uncurated, with the amount varying by source and participant.

Whole blood was collected in K2EDTA tubes by collaborating institutions according to the institutions' own protocols. Collaborator samples were shipped for TCRbeta analysis as frozen whole blood, isolated PBMCs, or DNA extracted from either sample type. Concerning this clone: What this receptor recognizes is not known. No base qualities exist here, and no much larger clone lies one base off it.

The immunoSEQ Assay, a bias-controlled multiplex PCR, was used to amplify TCRbeta CDR3 regions from genomic DNA. As for how the authors treated the data: The number of nucleated cells in each sample was estimated from the amplification of reference gene primers within the assay. Sequence reads were collapsed and filtered to measure the absolute abundance of every unique TCRbeta CDR3 rearrangement. For each sample, productive Simpson clonality was calculated as the square root of Simpson's diversity index across productive rearrangements. The clones in this table, taken by TCRdb from immuneACCESS, are in-frame only. Not every clone is retained; where verified, under half of the shortfall comes from an unresolved V gene, and the cause of the rest is unknown. Clone size and V and J calls were adopted from that table, with D and trimming inferred from the DNA. The sample profile shows around 120,000 clones; about two thirds of them were found once. Of the sample, 0.75% to 0.9% falls within the top ten clones.

The CDR1 and CDR2 encoded by the germline V gene (reference sequence) are LGHDT and YNNKEL. Spanning cysteine to phenylalanine, the CDR3 consists of 16 amino acids. Only the CDR3 part of the read is kept: 48 bases, read in frame from the first base. V ends up 1 base short and J 3 bases short, with an unmatched junction base count of 1. Source material: peripheral blood. The receptor was isolated from a human donor with acute or convalescent COVID-19. The donor label of this sample is uncertain. The sequence joins TRBV3-1 (or the pseudogene TRBV3-2) to TRBJ2-3; TRBD2 fits 13 bases in the junction. The CDR3 sequence is CASSQGLAGGTDTQYF. The DNA reads TGTGCCAGCAGCCAAGGACTAGCGGGGGGAACAGATACGCAGTATTTT.